Listed here are 5 T cell receptor beta chains from one sample, sequenced in a study of blood T cell repertoires in COVID-19. The protocol was immunoSEQ multiplex PCR, while the TCRdb copy is restricted to in-frame clones and leaves out a portion. The table has around 270,000 clones, about 86% seen once; the top ten hold almost 2%. Sequences were obtained from peripheral blood. These receptors came from a man aged 25-45 years with active or convalescent COVID-19.

CDR3 in amino acids: CASSISWQGGPEAFF. CDR3 nucleotide sequence: TGTGCCAGTAGTATATCCTGGCAGGGGGGCCCTGAAGCTTTCTTT. The J gene is TRBJ1-1, the V gene TRBV19; 7 nucleotides align to TRBD1. V shed 2 bases and J 6 bases; nucleotides not matched to a gene: 9. From germline, CDR1 is LNHDA and CDR2 SQIVND (reference sequence). The CDR3 is 15 residues long.

The CDR3 spells CASSFSVETYEQYF. The CDR3 bases are TGTGCCAGCAGCTTTTCTGTTGAGACCTACGAGCAGTACTTC. J is TRBJ2-7 and V is TRBV5-6; D remains ambiguous. Germline V gives CDR1 SGHDT, CDR2 YYEEEE. With 2 bases removed from V and 2 bases from J, the gap between germline ends came to 11 bases. The CDR3 totals 14 residues.

This clone is a singleton in its sample. The rearrangement joins TRBV6-6 to TRBJ1-1, with D tentatively TRBD1 (6 bases). The CDR3 totals 14 residues. Trimming cost V 6 bases and J 3 bases, with 14 bases left between them. Germline CDR1 MNHNY, CDR2 SVGAGI (reference sequence). CDR3 loop: CASSPLGQDTEAFF. The CDR3 DNA follows: TGTGCCAGCAGCCCGTTGGGACAAGACACTGAAGCTTTCTTT.

The gene calls are TRBV6-6 and TRBJ1-1; TRBD1 agrees at 11 bases. CDR3 length: 14 residues. The germline V gene encodes CDR1 MNHNY and CDR2 SVGAGI (reference sequence). The junction had 7 bases not matched to a gene; V was cut back by 7 bases and J by 6 bases. As DNA, the CDR3 is TGTGCCAGCACCGATCGGACAGGGGGCCCTGAAGCTTTCTTT. Encoded protein: CASTDRTGGPEAFF.

The rearrangement links TRBV2 to TRBJ2-7; D may be TRBD1 (6 bases). The CDR3 runs to 13 residues. V lost 6 bases, J lost 4 bases, and 13 bases lay in between. From germline, CDR1 is SNHLY and CDR2 FYNNEI. DNA for the CDR3: TGTGCCAGCAGGGCAGGGGCGTTTTACGAGCAGTACTTC. Translating gives CASRAGAFYEQYF.